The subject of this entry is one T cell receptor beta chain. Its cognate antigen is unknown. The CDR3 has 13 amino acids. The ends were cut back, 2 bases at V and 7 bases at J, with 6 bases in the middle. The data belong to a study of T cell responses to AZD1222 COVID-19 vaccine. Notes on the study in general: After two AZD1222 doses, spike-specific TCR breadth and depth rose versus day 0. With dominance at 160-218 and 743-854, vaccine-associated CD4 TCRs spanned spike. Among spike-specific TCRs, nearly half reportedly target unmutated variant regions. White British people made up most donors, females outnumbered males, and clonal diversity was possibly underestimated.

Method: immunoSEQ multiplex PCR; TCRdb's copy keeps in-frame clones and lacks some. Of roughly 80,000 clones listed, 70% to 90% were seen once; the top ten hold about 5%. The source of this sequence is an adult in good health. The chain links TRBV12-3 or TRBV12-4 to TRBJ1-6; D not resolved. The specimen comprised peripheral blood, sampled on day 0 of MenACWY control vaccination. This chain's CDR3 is CASSLLGNSPLHF. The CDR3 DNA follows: TGTGCCAGCAGTTTATTAGGGAATTCACCCCTCCACTTT.